This TCR beta chain was captured in a study of T-cell reconstitution after alpha-beta-depleted transplantation in children. General study points: Counts and diversity of T cells one year after transplant came mostly from newly produced T cells. Alpha-beta T cells about two months after transplant reportedly derived from several hundred expanded graft clones.

The TCRbeta library was prepared with unique molecular identifiers. MiXCR was run by TCRdb on the PCR reads, yielding one entry per CDR3 protein. Of a few hundred thousand distinct CDR3 sequences listed, 15% to 20% are singletons. V was clipped by 1 base and J by 2 bases, with 13 bases between them. The V gene's germline CDR1 is SGHDT and CDR2 YYEEEE. The CDR3 covers 16 residues. Details on this clonotype: The target antigen is unknown.

The V call is TRBV5-6, the J call TRBJ2-1; weak D call: TRBD1 (6 bases). The clonotype originates from a boy younger than two who had a stem cell transplant for Wiskott-Aldrich syndrome, so the T cells may come from the graft donor. This specimen was PBMCs, mostly from graft donor cells, taken 360 days after TCRalphabeta/CD19-depleted stem cell transplant. The DNA of the CDR3 is TGTGCCAGCAGCTTGCCAAGACAGGTTACCTACAATGAGCAGTTCTTC. This codes for CASSLPRQVTYNEQFF.